Following are 15 T cell receptor beta chains from one sample sequenced in a study of technical replicates of blood from a few donors. Assay: immunoSEQ multiplex PCR; the TCRdb copy retains only in-frame clones and omits some. In the table there are about 44,000 clones, around 96% of which are singletons. What was sequenced was T cells isolated from PBMCs. The receptors come from a human donor in good health.

This clone has only one observation. The V gene is TRBV13, the J gene TRBJ2-7, with TRBD2 matching 14 bases. This CDR3 region has 16 residues. After removal of 3 bases from V and 4 bases from J, the junction contained 5 bases not matched to a gene. Germline CDR1 and CDR2: PRHDT and FYEKMQ (reference sequence). CDR3 in DNA: TGTGCCAGCAGCTTTCGACTAGCGGGAGGGCTTTACGAGCAGTACTTC. It encodes CASSFRLAGGLYEQYF.

The chain has TRBV27 and TRBJ1-2; 7 nucleotides agree with TRBD1. CDR1 is MNHEY, CDR2 SMNVEV, per germline (reference sequence). The CDR3 runs 15 residues. The V and J ends lost 5 bases and 0 bases, in that order; junction bases with no gene match: 6. The DNA of the CDR3 is TGTGCCAGCAGTGTCACCGGGACAGCTAACTATGGCTACACCTTC. It translates to CASSVTGTANYGYTF.

V is TRBV19 and J is TRBJ2-7, with D possibly being TRBD1 (6 bases). Germline assignment: CDR1 LNHDA and CDR2 SQIVND (reference sequence). V was pared by 5 bases and J by 3 bases, with 17 bases between. The CDR3 spans 15 residues. CDR3 in amino acids: CASSLNQGMFYEQYF. The CDR3 nucleotides are TGTGCCAGTAGTCTAAATCAGGGGATGTTCTACGAGCAGTACTTC.

This chain connects TRBV13 to TRBJ2-1, with 11 nucleotides matching TRBD2. Germline CDR1 and CDR2: PRHDT and FYEKMQ (reference sequence). This CDR3 has 18 amino acids. The junction had 9 bases not matched to a gene; V was cut back by 5 bases and J by 0 bases. Here the CDR3 DNA reads TGTGCCAGCAGCCAAGCCGGGACTAGCGGACCCTCCTACAATGAGCAGTTCTTC. This translates into CASSQAGTSGPSYNEQFF.

The rearrangement joins TRBV4-2 to TRBJ1-2; perhaps TRBD1 as D (5 bases). Trimming took 0 bases from V and 3 from J, leaving 5 bases between them. Germline V gives CDR1 LGHNA, CDR2 YNFKEQ. The CDR3 totals 13 residues. The CDR3 DNA follows: TGTGCCAGCAGCCAAGACAGGGACTATGGCTACACCTTC. Amino acid sequence: CASSQDRDYGYTF.

The chain carries TRBV27 and TRBJ1-2; TRBD1 is a possible D gene (5 bases). This CDR3 has 18 residues. Looked up from germline, CDR1 is MNHEY and CDR2 is SMNVEV (reference sequence). Trimming cost V 3 bases and J 2 bases, with 22 bases left between them. Here the CDR3 DNA reads TGTGCCAGCAGTTTCAGTACGAAGCGGGGCAGGGAAAACTATGGCTACACCTTC. Translated: CASSFSTKRGRENYGYTF.

In its sample, this clone was seen once. The chain links TRBV4-3 to TRBJ2-3; no reliable D call. V lost 1 base, J lost 1 base, and 9 bases lay in between. CDR3 length equals 15 residues. CDR1 and CDR2 from the germline V gene are LGHNA and YSLEER. The CDR3 is CASSQGLAGTDTQYF. In DNA form, the CDR3 reads TGCGCCAGCAGCCAAGGACTGGCGGGCACAGATACGCAGTATTTT.

This clone came up once. This rearrangement joins TRBV15 to TRBJ2-7, with 9 bases fitting TRBD1. Germline-derived CDR1 and CDR2 are LNHNV and YYDKDF (reference sequence). V gave up 6 bases and J gave up 1 base; unmatched junction bases: 4. The CDR3 is made up of 14 amino acids. CDR3 protein: CATSPGTGSYEQYF. DNA of the CDR3: TGTGCCACCAGTCCCGGGACAGGGTCCTACGAGCAGTACTTC.

V usage is TRBV5-1 and J usage is TRBJ1-1; 7 nucleotides match TRBD1. V dropped 4 bases and J dropped 0; count of bases not matched to a gene: 9. The CDR3 has 16 amino acids. Per germline, CDR1 SGHRS and CDR2 YFSETQ. CDR3 coding DNA: TGCGCCAGCAGCCTGGGACAGCAAGGGGTGAACACTGAAGCTTTCTTT. Translating gives CASSLGQQGVNTEAFF.

This chain links TRBV19 with TRBJ1-1; 8 bases fit TRBD1. The CDR3 runs 16 residues. J gave up 0 bases and V 1 base, and 4 bases lay outside the gene matches. The V gene's germline CDR1 is LNHDA and CDR2 SQIVND (reference sequence). The DNA for the CDR3 is TGTGCCAGTAGTATAGTTAACAGGGGGATGAACACTGAAGCTTTCTTT. Protein sequence: CASSIVNRGMNTEAFF.

The chain is built from TRBV6-4 and TRBJ1-5; D gene unclear. Trimming took 6 bases from V and 4 from J, leaving 16 bases between them. Looked up from germline, CDR1 is MRHNA and CDR2 is SNTAGT. The CDR3 runs to 15 residues. CDR3 in amino acids: CASSLTGLTNQPQHF. CDR3 nucleotide sequence: TGTGCCAGCAGCCTGACCGGACTTACTAATCAGCCCCAGCATTTT.

The chain recombines TRBV27 with TRBJ2-1; 8 positions agree with TRBD2. The CDR3 runs to 15 residues. The V and J ends lost 2 bases and 6 bases, in that order; junction bases with no gene match: 6. The V gene's germline CDR1 is MNHEY and CDR2 SMNVEV (reference sequence). This CDR3 is CASSLGGLGGNEQFF. In DNA form, the CDR3 reads TGTGCCAGCAGTTTAGGGGGACTAGGGGGCAATGAGCAGTTCTTC.

The chain has TRBV13 and TRBJ2-7, with 8 bases identical to TRBD1. There are 14 residues in the CDR3. The germline V gene has CDR1 PRHDT and CDR2 FYEKMQ (reference sequence). V was clipped by 3 bases and J by 4 bases; unmatched bases: 5. CDR3 nucleotides: TGTGCCAGCAGCTTTACAGGGGGATTTTACGAGCAGTACTTC. Translating it yields CASSFTGGFYEQYF.

V usage is TRBV7-6 and J usage is TRBJ1-5; unclear D gene. The V and J ends lost 5 bases and 8 bases respectively, with 19 bases between them. This CDR3 region has 15 residues. Germline V CDR1 and CDR2: SGHVS, FNYEAQ. CDR3 loop: CASSPLSSGNEPQHF. CDR3 coding DNA: TGTGCCAGCAGCCCGCTTTCGTCGGGGAATGAGCCCCAGCATTTT.

V gene TRBV7-9 combines with J gene TRBJ2-3; D is unclear. V lost 2 bases, J lost 1 base, and 10 bases lay in between. The CDR3 sequence is 15 residues long. Germline V lookup: CDR1 SEHNR, CDR2 FQNEAQ (reference sequence). CDR3 protein: CASSLIIQGTDTQYF. Written as DNA, the CDR3 is TGTGCCAGCAGCTTAATCATCCAGGGCACAGATACGCAGTATTTT.